The rows below give T cell receptor beta chains drawn from one sample of a study of type 1 and type 2 diabetes patients. Each CDR3 protein gets one entry after TCRdb re-called the multiplex PCR reads with MiXCR. The table records 250,000 or so distinct CDR3 sequences, around 47% of them present only once. Input material: peripheral blood mononuclear cells (PBMCs). The source of these receptors is a man in his late teens or twenties with type 2 diabetes. Both conserved end residues are part of each CDR3. A D gene is named only where the DNA matches it firmly. Only part of the rows carry a size: once, few, many, or a class if the clone is expanded.

abundance | len | d_gene | j_gene | v_gene | CDR3aa | CDR3nt
- | 14 | - | TRBJ1-1 | TRBV7-3 | CASSLDSTGTEAFF | TGTGCCAGCAGCTTAGATTCAACTGGCACTGAAGCTTTCTTT
few | 14 | - | TRBJ1-6 | TRBV6-5 | CASSYGRQYSPLHF | TGTGCCAGCAGTTACGGTAGACAGTATTCACCCCTCCACTTT
- | 16 | TRBD1 | TRBJ1-6 | TRBV6-1 | CASSEVGGQTNSPLYF | TGTGCCAGCAGTGAAGTAGGGGGACAGACTAATTCACCCCTCTACTTT
- | 14 | TRBD1 | TRBJ1-1 | TRBV19 | CASRRTGEMTEAFF | TGTGCCAGTAGGCGGACAGGGGAGATGACTGAAGCTTTCTTT
- | 16 | TRBD1 | TRBJ2-1 | TRBV19 | CASSAIPGQGNDEQFF | TGTGCCAGTAGCGCAATCCCGGGACAGGGAAACGATGAGCAGTTCTTC
- | 13 | - | TRBJ1-4 | TRBV4-1 | CASSRVVNEKLFF | TGCGCCAGCAGCCGGGTCGTTAATGAAAAACTGTTTTTT
few | 15 | - | TRBJ1-2 | TRBV4-3 | CASSQDGRDLYGYTF | TGCGCCAGCAGCCAAGACGGACGGGATCTTTATGGCTACACCTTC
few | 18 | TRBD2 | TRBJ2-7 | TRBV13 | CASSLGPTSGRDTYEQYF | TGTGCCAGCAGCTTAGGCCCTACTAGCGGGAGGGACACCTACGAGCAGTACTTC
few | 12 | - | TRBJ2-2 | TRBV19 | CASSIRVGELFF | TGTGCCAGTAGTATAAGGGTGGGGGAGCTGTTTTTT
- | 16 | TRBD1 | TRBJ1-2 | TRBV7-3 | CASSLSPTGPNYGYTF | TGTGCCAGCAGCTTAAGTCCGACAGGGCCAAACTATGGCTACACCTTC
few | 14 | - | TRBJ1-3 | TRBV2 | CASTQGTSGNTIYF | TGTGCCAGCACCCAGGGTACCTCTGGAAACACCATATATTTT
- | 11 | - | TRBJ2-1 | TRBV20-1 | CSASPHNEQFF | TGCAGTGCTAGCCCCCACAATGAGCAGTTCTTC
- | 16 | - | TRBJ2-1 | TRBV13 | CASSFRAATPYNEQFF | TGTGCCAGCAGCTTCCGGGCGGCCACCCCCTACAATGAGCAGTTCTTC
- | 12 | - | TRBJ1-1 | TRBV29-1 | CSVEDYQGGAFF | TGCAGCGTTGAAGATTATCAGGGTGGGGCTTTCTTT
many | 12 | - | TRBJ2-7 | TRBV24-1 | CATSRGPGEQYF | TGTGCCACCAGTAGAGGGCCGGGGGAGCAGTACTTC
few | 13 | - | TRBJ1-6 | TRBV6-5 | CASSPDRTTPLHF | TGTGCCAGCAGCCCAGACAGGACTACACCCCTCCACTTT
- | 11 | TRBD1 | TRBJ2-7 | TRBV6-1 | CAGRGLREQYF | TGTGCCGGCAGGGGGCTCCGCGAGCAGTACTTC
- | 14 | - | TRBJ1-5 | TRBV6-5 | CASSYSRSAQPQHF | TGTGCCAGCAGTTACTCGAGATCAGCTCAGCCCCAGCATTTT
- | 12 | - | TRBJ2-7 | TRBV9 | CASAPLAGEQYF | TGTGCCAGCGCCCCACTAGCCGGCGAGCAGTACTTC
- | 15 | TRBD1 | TRBJ2-7 | TRBV5-1 | CASSFRGQGNHEQYF | TGCGCCAGCAGCTTTCGGGGACAGGGGAACCACGAGCAGTACTTC
- | 16 | TRBD2 | TRBJ2-1 | TRBV14 | CASTPSRGGSYNEQFF | TGTGCCAGCACCCCGTCTCGCGGGGGGTCCTACAATGAGCAGTTCTTC
few | 14 | - | TRBJ2-3 | TRBV20-1 | CSARGGGITDTQYF | TGCAGTGCTAGAGGCGGCGGGATCACAGATACGCAGTATTTT
- | 11 | - | TRBJ1-4 | TRBV6-1 | CASYTGEKLFF | TGTGCCAGCTACACCGGTGAAAAACTGTTTTTT
- | 14 | - | TRBJ1-4 | TRBV20-1 | CSVPDIATNEKLFF | TGCAGTGTCCCGGACATCGCAACTAATGAAAAACTGTTTTTT
- | 14 | TRBD2 | TRBJ2-1 | TRBV4-1 | CASSRPERGNEQFF | TGCGCCAGCAGTCGACCGGAGCGGGGGAATGAGCAGTTCTTC
- | 14 | - | TRBJ2-7 | TRBV6-1 | CASSEINGPYEQYF | TGTGCCAGCAGTGAAATCAACGGCCCCTACGAGCAGTACTTC
- | 13 | - | TRBJ1-2 | TRBV4-3 | CASSQLGGSGYTF | TGCGCCAGCAGCCAATTAGGAGGATCCGGCTACACCTTC
- | 13 | - | TRBJ1-1 | TRBV20-1 | CSARGGMNTEAFF | TGCAGTGCTAGGGGCGGGATGAACACTGAAGCTTTCTTT
few | 13 | - | TRBJ1-1 | TRBV10-1 | CASSDYMNTEAFF | TGCGCCAGCAGTGACTATATGAACACTGAAGCTTTCTTT
- | 12 | - | TRBJ1-1 | TRBV4-2 | CASSRGQYEAFF | TGTGCCAGCAGCCGGGGTCAGTATGAAGCTTTCTTT
- | 14 | TRBD1 | TRBJ1-5 | TRBV5-1 | CASSSGQGGQPQHF | TGCGCCAGCAGCTCTGGACAGGGGGGTCAGCCCCAGCATTTT
- | 15 | - | TRBJ2-2 | TRBV9 | CASSEGTLNTGELFF | TGTGCCAGCAGCGAAGGGACTCTGAACACCGGGGAGCTGTTTTTT
few | 15 | TRBD1 | TRBJ2-1 | TRBV2 | CANAPGTGDYNEQFF | TGTGCCAACGCTCCCGGGACAGGGGATTACAATGAGCAGTTCTTC
- | 15 | - | TRBJ2-7 | TRBV10-1 | CASSKRSEDSYEQYF | TGCGCCAGCAGCAAGAGATCCGAGGATTCCTACGAGCAGTACTTC
- | 14 | - | TRBJ2-2 | TRBV6-5 | CASSYSQYTGELFF | TGTGCCAGCAGTTACTCACAGTACACCGGGGAGCTGTTTTTT
- | 14 | TRBD2 | TRBJ2-1 | TRBV20-1 | CSYIAGEHYNEQFF | TGCAGTTACATAGCGGGAGAACACTACAATGAGCAGTTCTTC
- | 17 | TRBD1 | TRBJ2-6 | TRBV6-6 | CASSRQGPTSGANVLTF | TGTGCCAGCAGTCGACAGGGACCAACCTCTGGGGCCAACGTCCTGACTTTC
many | 16 | - | TRBJ2-7 | TRBV7-6 | CASSEGASKGTSEQYF | TGTGCCAGCAGCGAGGGCGCATCCAAAGGGACTTCCGAGCAGTACTTC
- | 14 | - | TRBJ2-7 | TRBV14 | CASSRNQGFDEQYF | TGTGCCAGCAGCCGGAACCAGGGGTTCGACGAGCAGTACTTC
- | 16 | TRBD2 | TRBJ2-7 | TRBV30 | CAWRTSGRTNTYEQYF | TGTGCCTGGAGGACTAGCGGGAGGACCAATACCTACGAGCAGTACTTC
few | 15 | - | TRBJ1-5 | TRBV10-3 | CAIRDSGEERQPQHF | TGTGCCATACGAGACTCAGGGGAAGAGCGCCAGCCCCAGCATTTT